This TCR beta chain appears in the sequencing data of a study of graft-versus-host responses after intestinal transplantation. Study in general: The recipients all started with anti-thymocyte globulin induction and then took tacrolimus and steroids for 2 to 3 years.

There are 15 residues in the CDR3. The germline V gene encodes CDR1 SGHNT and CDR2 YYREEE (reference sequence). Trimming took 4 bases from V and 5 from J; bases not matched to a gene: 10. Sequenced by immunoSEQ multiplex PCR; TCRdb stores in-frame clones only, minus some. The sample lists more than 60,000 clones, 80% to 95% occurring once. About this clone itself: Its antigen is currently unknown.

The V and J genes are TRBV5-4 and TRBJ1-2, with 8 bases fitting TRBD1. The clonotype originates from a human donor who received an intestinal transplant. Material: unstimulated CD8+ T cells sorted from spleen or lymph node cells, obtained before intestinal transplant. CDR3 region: CASSPPDRALYGYTF. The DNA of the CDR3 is TGTGCCAGCAGCCCGCCGGACAGGGCACTTTATGGCTACACCTTC.